Following are 10 T cell receptor beta chains from one sample sequenced in a study of CD8 T cells in ankylosing spondylitis. TCRdb reanalysed the 5' RACE reads using MiXCR and keeps one entry per CDR3 protein. The repertoire holds approximately 190,000 distinct CDR3 sequences, with approximately 12% as singletons. Sequences were obtained from blood, either unsorted or a sorted T cell fraction (not recorded which). The source of these receptors is a female donor with ankylosing spondylitis or in good health (not recorded which).

This clonotype was observed at least ten times. This chain joins TRBV9 and TRBJ2-7, with D maybe TRBD2 (5 bases). Per the germline V gene, CDR1 is SGDLS and CDR2 is YYNGEE. Trimming removed 3 bases from V and 1 base from J, with 5 bases in between. The CDR3 runs to 12 residues. This chain's CDR3 is CASSGRSYEQYF. The CDR3 bases are TGTGCCAGCAGCGGGAGGTCCTACGAGCAGTACTTC.

This clonotype was detected ten times or more. The V and J genes are TRBV12-3 or TRBV12-4 and TRBJ1-1; D call uncertain. The V gene lost 2 bases and the J gene lost 4 bases, with 8 bases spanning the gap. The CDR3 length is 13 residues. CDR3 nucleotide sequence: TGTGCCAGCAGTTTACAGGTGGGCACTGAAGCTTTCTTT. Residues: CASSLQVGTEAFF.

The V call is TRBV18, the J call TRBJ1-2, with D maybe TRBD1 (5 bases). This CDR3 has 15 amino acids. V lost 3 bases, J lost 4 bases, and 15 bases lay in between. The germline CDR1 and CDR2 sequences are KGHSH and LQKENI. CDR3 coding DNA: TGTGCCAGCTCACCTAGTAGTGGGGGGAGCTATGGCTACACCTTC. Protein sequence: CASSPSSGGSYGYTF. Using reference TRBV18 and TRBJ1-2 for the parts outside the CDR3, the full variable domain is NAGVMQNPRHLVRRRGQEARLRCSPMKGHSHVYWYRQLPEEGLKFMVYLQKENIIDESGMPKERFSAEFPKEGPSILRIQQVVRGDSAAYFCASSPSSGGSYGYTFGSGTRLTVV.

This clonotype appeared many times. This chain joins TRBV14 and TRBJ1-1; D gene ambiguous. V lost 4 bases and J 4 bases, leaving 10 bases between the germline ends. CDR3 size: 13 residues. The germline V gene encodes CDR1 SGHDN and CDR2 FVKESK. CDR3: CASSRDLGTEAFF. The CDR3 nucleotides read TGTGCCAGCAGCCGAGACTTGGGCACTGAAGCTTTCTTT.

This clonotype was detected ten times or more. This chain uses TRBV19 with TRBJ1-5; TRBD1 matches at 9 bases. The CDR3 extends over 17 amino acids. V shed 7 bases and J 3 bases; nucleotides not matched to a gene: 13. Per the germline V gene, CDR1 is LNHDA and CDR2 is SQIVND (reference sequence). The CDR3 reads CASIGFVGQGHNQPQHF. The CDR3 region has the DNA TGTGCCAGTATCGGCTTCGTGGGACAGGGTCACAATCAGCCCCAGCATTTT.

There are a few counts of this clonotype. The CDR3 sequence is CASSPTGMEDYGYTF. CDR3 in DNA: TGTGCCAGCAGCCCGACAGGGATGGAGGACTATGGCTACACCTTC. The genes are TRBV7-3 and TRBJ1-2; TRBD1 matches at 7 bases. Germline V CDR1 and CDR2: SGHTA, FQGTGA. CDR3 length equals 15 residues. J lost 3 bases, V lost 5 bases, and 9 bases had no gene match.

The J gene is TRBJ2-7, the V gene TRBV5-6; possible D gene TRBD2, 5 bases. The CDR3 extends over 12 amino acids. V dropped 2 bases and J dropped 4 bases, with 7 bases sitting between them. Germline lookup yields CDR1 SGHDT and CDR2 YYEEEE. This CDR3 is CASSFTGYEQYF. CDR3 bases: TGTGCCAGCAGCTTTACGGGGTACGAGCAGTACTTC.

This clonotype was detected ten times or more. The chain recombines TRBV12-3 or TRBV12-4 with TRBJ2-1; D uncertain. Trimming cost V 3 bases and J 7 bases, with 4 bases left between them. CDR3 length: 11 amino acids. The CDR3 protein is CASSLLNEQFF. The CDR3 coding sequence is TGTGCCAGCAGTTTGTTGAATGAGCAGTTCTTC.

This chain links TRBV12-3 or TRBV12-4 with TRBJ1-1; D gene unclear. Trimming stripped 3 bases from V and 7 bases from J, with 12 bases between. The CDR3 consists of 13 residues. CDR3 protein: CASSLSGKGEAFF. For the CDR3, the DNA is TGTGCCAGCAGTTTGTCCGGCAAGGGTGAAGCTTTCTTT.

The chain links TRBV7-6 to TRBJ2-2; D gene uncertain. Trimming took 2 bases from V and 5 from J, leaving 6 bases between them. CDR3 length: 13 residues. Germline CDR1 SGHVS, CDR2 FNYEAQ. CDR3 residues: CASSLRQTGELFF. The CDR3 DNA is TGTGCCAGCAGCTTACGGCAGACCGGGGAGCTGTTTTTT.